Only a few counts were recorded for the clone carrying this T cell receptor (beta chain). The antigen remains undetermined. The identical CDR3 is also encoded by other nucleotide sequences in the sample. This CDR3 is 11 amino acids long. Per the germline V gene, CDR1 is SGHRS and CDR2 is YFSETQ. Trimming removed 2 bases from V and 2 bases from J, with 1 base in between. This entry comes from a study of T cell responses to AZD1222 COVID-19 vaccine. Study-level points and caveats: Spike regions recognized by vaccine-associated CD4 TCRs spanned the protein, led by 160-218 and 743-854. An increase in Spike-specific TCR breadth and depth was observed after two AZD1222 doses. The donors showed a predominance of white British ancestry and of females, with possible underestimation of clonal diversity. Among spike-specific TCRs, nearly half reportedly target unmutated variant regions.

Sequencing used immunoSEQ multiplex PCR; TCRdb keeps in-frame clones, though not all of them. The table has some 130,000 clones, 88% seen once. The V gene is TRBV5-1, the J gene TRBJ2-5; D gene unclear. The material was peripheral blood, obtained on day 0 of MenACWY control vaccination. The sequence was obtained from an adult in good health. CDR3 nucleotides: TGCGCCAGCAGCTTTCAAGAGACCCAGTACTTC. Its translation: CASSFQETQYF.